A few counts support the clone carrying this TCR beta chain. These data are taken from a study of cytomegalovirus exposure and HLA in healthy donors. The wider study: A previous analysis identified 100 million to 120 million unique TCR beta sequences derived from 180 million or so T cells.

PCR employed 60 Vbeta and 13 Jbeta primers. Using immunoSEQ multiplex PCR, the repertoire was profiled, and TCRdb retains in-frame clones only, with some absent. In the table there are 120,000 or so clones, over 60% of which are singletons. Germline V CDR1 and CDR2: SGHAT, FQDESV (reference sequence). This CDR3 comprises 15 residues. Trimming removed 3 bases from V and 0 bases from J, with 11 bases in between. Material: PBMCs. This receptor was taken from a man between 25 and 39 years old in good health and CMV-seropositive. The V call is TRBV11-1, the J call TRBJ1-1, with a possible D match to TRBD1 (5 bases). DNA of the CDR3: TGTGCCAGCAGCTTGGGCAGGGAAATGAACACTGAAGCTTTCTTT. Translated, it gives CASSLGREMNTEAFF.